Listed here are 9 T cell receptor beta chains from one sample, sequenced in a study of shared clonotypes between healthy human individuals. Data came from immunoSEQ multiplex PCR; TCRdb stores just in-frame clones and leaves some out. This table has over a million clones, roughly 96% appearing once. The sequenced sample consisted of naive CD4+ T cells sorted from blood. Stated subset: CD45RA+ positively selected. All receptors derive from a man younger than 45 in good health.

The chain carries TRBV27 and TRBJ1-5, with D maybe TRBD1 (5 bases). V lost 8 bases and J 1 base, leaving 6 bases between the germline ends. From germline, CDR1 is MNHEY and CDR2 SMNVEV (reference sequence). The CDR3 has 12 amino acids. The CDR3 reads CASQGSNQPQHF. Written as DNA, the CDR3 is TGTGCCAGCCAGGGAAGCAATCAGCCCCAGCATTTT.

CDR3 in amino acids: CASSLRIEQFF. The CDR3, as DNA: TGTGCCAGCAGCTTAAGGATTGAGCAGTTCTTC. V and J are TRBV11-2 and TRBJ2-1; D gene uncertain. This CDR3 spans 11 amino acids. V shed 2 bases and J shed 9 bases, with 5 bases lying between them. CDR1 and CDR2 from the germline V gene are SGHAT and FQNNGV.

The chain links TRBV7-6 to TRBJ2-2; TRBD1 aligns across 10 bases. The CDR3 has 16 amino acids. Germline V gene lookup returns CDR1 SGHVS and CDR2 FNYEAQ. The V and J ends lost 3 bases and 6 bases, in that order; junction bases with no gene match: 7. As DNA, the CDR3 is TGTGCCAGCAGCTTTTTGACAGGGGGCATCGCCGGGGAGCTGTTTTTT. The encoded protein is CASSFLTGGIAGELFF.

CDR3: CASIRGQGETQYF. The CDR3 coding sequence is TGCGCCAGCATCCGCGGACAGGGAGAGACCCAGTACTTC. The gene calls are TRBV5-1 and TRBJ2-5; TRBD1 matches 8 bases. The CDR3 runs 13 residues. The germline gives CDR1 SGHRS, CDR2 YFSETQ. Germline trimming cut 6 bases from V and 4 bases from J; bases unmatched to any gene: 5.

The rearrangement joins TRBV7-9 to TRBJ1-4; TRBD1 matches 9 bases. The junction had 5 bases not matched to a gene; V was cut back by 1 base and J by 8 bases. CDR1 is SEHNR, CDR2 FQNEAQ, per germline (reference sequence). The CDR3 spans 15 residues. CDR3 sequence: CASSLEGQGGEKLFF. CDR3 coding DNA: TGTGCCAGCAGCTTAGAGGGACAGGGAGGCGAAAAACTGTTTTTT.

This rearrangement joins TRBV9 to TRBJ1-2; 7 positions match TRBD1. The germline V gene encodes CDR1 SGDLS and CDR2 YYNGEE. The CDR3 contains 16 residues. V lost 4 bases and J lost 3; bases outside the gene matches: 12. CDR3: CASSPHLTGEYYGYTF. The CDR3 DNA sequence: TGTGCCAGCAGCCCGCACCTTACAGGGGAATACTATGGCTACACCTTC. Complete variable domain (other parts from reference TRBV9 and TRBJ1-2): DSGVTQTPKHLITATGQRVTLRCSPRSGDLSVYWYQQSLDQGLQFLIQYYNGEERAKGNILERFSAQQFPDLHSELNLSSLELGDSALYFCASSPHLTGEYYGYTFGSGTRLTVV.

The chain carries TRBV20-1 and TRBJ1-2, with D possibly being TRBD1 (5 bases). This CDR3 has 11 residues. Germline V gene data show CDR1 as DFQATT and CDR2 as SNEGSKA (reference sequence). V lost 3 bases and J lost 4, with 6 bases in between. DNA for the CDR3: TGCAGTGCTAGCGGGACCTATGGCTACACCTTC. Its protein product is CSASGTYGYTF.

CDR3 bases: TGTGCCAGCAGCTTGCAGACAGCTAACGAGCAGTACTTC. Its translation is CASSLQTANEQYF. The chain employs TRBV7-2 and TRBJ2-7; D possibly corresponds to TRBD1 (5 bases). Trimming took 3 bases from V and 5 from J, leaving 11 bases between them. The CDR3 sequence is 13 residues long. Germline assignment: CDR1 SGHTA and CDR2 FQGNSA.

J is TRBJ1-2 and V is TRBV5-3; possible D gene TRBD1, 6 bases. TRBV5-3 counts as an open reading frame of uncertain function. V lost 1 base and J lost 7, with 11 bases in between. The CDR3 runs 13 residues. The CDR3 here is CARSLSGAGGYTF. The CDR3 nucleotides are TGTGCCAGAAGCTTGTCGGGGGCAGGTGGCTACACCTTC.